The 5 T cell receptor beta chains listed next were all sequenced from one sample in a study of spatial heterogeneity in lung cancer. Each CDR3 protein is one row after TCRdb ran MiXCR on the 5' RACE reads. The sample includes about 52,000 distinct CDR3 sequences, 7.4% seen only once; the top ten take roughly 37%. Time point described: blood at routine non-recurrence follow-up after resection. TCRs were sequenced from unsorted whole RNA of tumor, nontumor lung or PBMC. The input for sequencing was PBMCs, taken at follow-up. The receptors originated from a female donor with early-stage non-small cell lung cancer.

This clonotype turned up a few times. J is TRBJ1-1 and V is TRBV10-3; D gene uncertain. This CDR3 is built from 14 residues. Germline-derived CDR1 and CDR2 are ENHRY and SYGVKD. Between the trimmed V and J ends, which lost 0 bases and 4 bases, there was a span of 9 bases. CDR3 nucleotides: TGTGCCATCAGTGAGTCGTCAGGTCCCACTGAAGCTTTCTTT. This sequence encodes CAISESSGPTEAFF.

This clonotype has at least ten counts. The chain joins TRBV10-3 to TRBJ2-7, with D hard to call. CDR3 length equals 13 residues. The V end lost 2 bases, the J end lost 9 bases, and 14 bases lay between the germline ends. CDR1 is ENHRY, CDR2 SYGVKD, per germline. The chain's CDR3 is CAISEMEIAVQYF. The CDR3 DNA follows: TGTGCCATCAGTGAGATGGAAATAGCTGTGCAGTACTTC.

This clonotype has just a few counts. Possible read error: a much larger clone is one base away. The chain joins TRBV29-1 to TRBJ2-7, with 9 bases that match TRBD1. J lost 2 bases, V lost 4 bases, and 3 bases had no gene match. Germline assignment: CDR1 SQVTM and CDR2 ANQGSEA. The CDR3 consists of 13 residues. The CDR3 DNA follows: TGCAGCGTTGGGCGACAGGGGGCCTACGAGCAGTACTTC. Its protein product is CSVGRQGAYEQYF.

This clonotype was detected ten times or more. The V gene is TRBV27, the J gene TRBJ2-2; 10 bases agree with TRBD1. From germline, CDR1 is MNHEY and CDR2 SMNVEV (reference sequence). The CDR3 has 16 amino acids. V shed 2 bases, J shed 12 bases, and the junction held 12 bases outside the gene matches. The CDR3 region is CASSLVMGTGDGKLFF. CDR3 sequence (DNA): TGTGCCAGCAGTTTAGTAATGGGGACAGGGGACGGAAAGCTGTTTTTT.

Ten or more counts support this clonotype. V gene TRBV3-1 combines with J gene TRBJ2-1; D may correspond to TRBD1 or TRBD2 (5 bases each). The length of the CDR3 is 13 residues. Per germline, CDR1 LGHDT and CDR2 YNNKEL (reference sequence). The V end lost 8 bases, the J end lost 3 bases, and 11 bases lay between the germline ends. The CDR3 protein is CASGGPDYNEQFF. CDR3 nucleotide sequence: TGTGCCAGCGGGGGACCCGACTACAATGAGCAGTTCTTC.